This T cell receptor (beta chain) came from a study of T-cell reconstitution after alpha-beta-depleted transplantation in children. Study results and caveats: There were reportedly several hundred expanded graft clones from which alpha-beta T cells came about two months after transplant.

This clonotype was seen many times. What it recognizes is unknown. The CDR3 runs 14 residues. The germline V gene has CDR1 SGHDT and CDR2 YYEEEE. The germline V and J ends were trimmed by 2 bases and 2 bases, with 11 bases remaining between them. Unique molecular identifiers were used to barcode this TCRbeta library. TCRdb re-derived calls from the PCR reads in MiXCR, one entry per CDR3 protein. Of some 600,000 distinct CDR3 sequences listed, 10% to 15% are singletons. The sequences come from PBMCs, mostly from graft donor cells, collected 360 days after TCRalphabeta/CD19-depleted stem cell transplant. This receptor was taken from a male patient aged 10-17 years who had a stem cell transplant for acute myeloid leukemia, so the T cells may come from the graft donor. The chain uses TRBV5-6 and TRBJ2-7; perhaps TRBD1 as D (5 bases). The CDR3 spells CASSLRGTTYEQYF. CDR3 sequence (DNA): TGTGCCAGCAGCTTAAGGGGAACGACCTACGAGCAGTACTTC.